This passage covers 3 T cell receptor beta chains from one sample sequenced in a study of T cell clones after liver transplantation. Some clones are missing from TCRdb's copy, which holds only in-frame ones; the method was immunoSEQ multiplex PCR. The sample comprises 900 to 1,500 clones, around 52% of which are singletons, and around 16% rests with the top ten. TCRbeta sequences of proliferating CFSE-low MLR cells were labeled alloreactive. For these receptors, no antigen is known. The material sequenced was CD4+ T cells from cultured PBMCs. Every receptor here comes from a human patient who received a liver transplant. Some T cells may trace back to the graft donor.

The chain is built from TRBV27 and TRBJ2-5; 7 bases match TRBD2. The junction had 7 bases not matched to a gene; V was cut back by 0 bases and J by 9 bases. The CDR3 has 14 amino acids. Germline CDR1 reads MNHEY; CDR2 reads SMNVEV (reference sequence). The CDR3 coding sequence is TGTGCCAGCAGTTTATCGGGTAGCGGGCGGGCCCAGTACTTC. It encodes CASSLSGSGRAQYF.

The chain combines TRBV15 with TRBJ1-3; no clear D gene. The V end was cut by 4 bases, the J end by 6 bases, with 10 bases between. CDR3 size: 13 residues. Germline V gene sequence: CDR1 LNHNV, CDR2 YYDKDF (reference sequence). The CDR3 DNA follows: TGTGCCACCAGCATTGGAGGGTCAAACACCATATATTTT. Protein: CATSIGGSNTIYF.

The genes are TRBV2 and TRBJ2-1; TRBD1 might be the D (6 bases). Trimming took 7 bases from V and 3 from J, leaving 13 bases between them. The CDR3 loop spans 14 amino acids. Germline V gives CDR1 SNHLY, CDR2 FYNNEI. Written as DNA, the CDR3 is TGTGCCAGCAAGCAGACAGGAATCTACAATGAGCAGTTCTTC. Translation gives CASKQTGIYNEQFF.